A single sample is the source of the 5 T cell receptor beta chains below, sequenced in a study of blood T cell repertoires in COVID-19. The protocol was immunoSEQ multiplex PCR, while the TCRdb copy is restricted to in-frame clones and leaves out a portion. The table records about 64,000 clones, around two thirds of them present only once. The material sequenced was PBMCs or T cells enriched from blood (not recorded which). These receptors came from a woman between 55 and 75 years old who had been exposed to COVID-19.

The chain recombines TRBV5-1 with TRBJ2-1, with D uncertain. V lost 4 bases and J lost 9, with 11 bases in between. The CDR3 extends over 12 amino acids. The germline CDR1 and CDR2 sequences are SGHRS and YFSETQ. The CDR3 sequence is CASSLLLFEQFF. The DNA for the CDR3 is TGCGCCAGCAGCCTTCTCCTCTTTGAGCAGTTCTTC.

The V gene is TRBV6-6, the J gene TRBJ1-6, with D hard to call. The germline V gene encodes CDR1 MNHNY and CDR2 SVGAGI (reference sequence). Deletions cut 0 bases from V and 8 bases from J, with 11 bases between. The CDR3 has 15 residues. The DNA of the CDR3 is TGTGCCAGCAGTTACTCGACGGGGAAGCATTCACCCCTCCACTTT. Its translation: CASSYSTGKHSPLHF.

The CDR3 coding sequence is TGTGCCAGCAGCGTGAGTTATAAGGGGCCCAACTATGGCTACACCTTC. This translates into CASSVSYKGPNYGYTF. The genes are TRBV9 and TRBJ1-2; weak D call: TRBD1 (5 bases). Trimming left V 2 bases short and J 2 bases short, with 16 bases between. The CDR3 extends over 16 amino acids. Germline V gene sequence: CDR1 SGDLS, CDR2 YYNGEE. Full variable domain (outside the CDR3, taken from reference TRBV9 and TRBJ1-2): DSGVTQTPKHLITATGQRVTLRCSPRSGDLSVYWYQQSLDQGLQFLIQYYNGEERAKGNILERFSAQQFPDLHSELNLSSLELGDSALYFCASSVSYKGPNYGYTFGSGTRLTVV.

This clone was counted between two and nine times. The J gene is TRBJ1-5, the V gene TRBV5-4, with D perhaps TRBD1 (6 bases). The CDR3 runs 14 residues. Trimming left V 4 bases short and J 4 bases short, with 12 bases between. Germline values: CDR1 SGHNT, CDR2 YYREEE (reference sequence). CDR3 nucleotide sequence: TGTGCCAGCAGCATACAGGGTCGTAATCAGCCCCAGCATTTT. Translation: CASSIQGRNQPQHF.

The chain employs TRBV19 and TRBJ2-1, with 9 nucleotides matching TRBD1. The V and J ends lost 8 bases and 2 bases, in that order; junction bases with no gene match: 4. CDR3 length equals 14 residues. Germline assignment: CDR1 LNHDA and CDR2 SQIVND (reference sequence). DNA of the CDR3: TGTGCCAGTTCGGGACAGGGCCCCTACAATGAGCAGTTCTTC. This codes for CASSGQGPYNEQFF.